Below are 26 T cell receptor beta chains sequenced from a single sample in a study of blood T cell repertoires in COVID-19. Using immunoSEQ multiplex PCR, the repertoire was profiled, and TCRdb retains in-frame clones only, with some absent. The sample has 130,000 or so clones, about 80% seen once; the top ten hold 2.4%. The specimen was PBMCs or T cells enriched from blood (not recorded which). These receptors came from a man aged 35 to 55 with acute COVID-19.

The chain recombines TRBV12-3 or TRBV12-4 with TRBJ1-6; D gene uncertain. V shed 1 base and J shed 8 bases, with 6 bases lying between them. This CDR3 spans 13 amino acids. CDR3 sequence (DNA): TGTGCCAGCAGTTTAGGTCTCTATTCACCCCTCCACTTT. This codes for CASSLGLYSPLHF.

This clone was counted many times. The V and J genes are TRBV6-2 or TRBV6-3 and TRBJ1-5; D call uncertain. Germline values: CDR1 MNHEY, CDR2 SVGEGT. The V end lost 2 bases, the J end lost 6 bases, and 8 bases lay between the germline ends. The CDR3 is 13 amino acids. The DNA for the CDR3 is TGTGCCAGCAGTTACGGGTGGGCTCAGCCCCAGCATTTT. Translated, it gives CASSYGWAQPQHF.

This clone was seen just once. The rearrangement links TRBV7-2 to TRBJ1-4; tentatively, D is TRBD1 (6 bases). V lost 5 bases and J 8 bases, leaving 18 bases between the germline ends. Germline V gene lookup returns CDR1 SGHTA and CDR2 FQGNSA. The CDR3 length is 15 residues. CDR3 in amino acids: CASSPQYRAGEKLFF. DNA for the CDR3: TGTGCCAGCAGCCCCCAGTACAGGGCCGGAGAAAAACTGTTTTTT.

The chain combines TRBV7-9 with TRBJ1-3; tentatively, D is TRBD1 (5 bases). CDR3 size: 14 residues. Germline-derived CDR1 and CDR2 are SEHNR and FQNEAQ (reference sequence). The ends were cut back, 8 bases at V and 3 bases at J, with 14 bases in the middle. The chain's CDR3 is CASGIQGFGNTIYF. The CDR3 coding sequence is TGTGCCAGCGGTATTCAGGGATTTGGAAACACCATATATTTT. Full variable domain (remainder filled in from reference TRBV7-9 and TRBJ1-3): DTGVSQNPRHKITKRGQNVTFRCDPISEHNRLYWYRQTLGQGPEFLTYFQNEAQLEKSRLLSDRFSAERPKGSFSTLEIQRTEQGDSAMYLCASGIQGFGNTIYFGEGSWLTVV.

The DNA of the CDR3 is TGTGCCTGGAGTGTTTGGATAGCGGGATCCACCTACGAGCAGTACTTC. Its protein is CAWSVWIAGSTYEQYF. The V gene is TRBV30, the J gene TRBJ2-7; 8 nucleotides line up with TRBD2. Germline V CDR1 and CDR2: GTSNPN, SVGIG (reference sequence). CDR3 size: 16 residues. Unmatched junction bases numbered 9, after V lost 0 bases and J lost 2 bases.

This clone was observed a few times. The rearrangement joins TRBV20-1 to TRBJ1-2; 7 positions agree with TRBD1. Per germline, CDR1 DFQATT and CDR2 SNEGSKA (reference sequence). Trimming cost V 5 bases and J 8 bases; bases outside gene matches: 5. CDR3 size: 11 residues. The CDR3 DNA sequence: TGCAGTGCTGACAGGGTCGACGGCTACACCTTC. Encoded protein: CSADRVDGYTF.

V and J are TRBV27 and TRBJ1-1, with D tentatively TRBD1 (6 bases). CDR1 is MNHEY and CDR2 is SMNVEV in the germline V gene (reference sequence). V gave up 3 bases and J gave up 4 bases, with 9 bases separating them. The CDR3 is made up of 13 amino acids. The CDR3 reads CASSLEGGTEAFF. CDR3 sequence (DNA): TGTGCCAGCAGTTTGGAAGGGGGCACTGAAGCTTTCTTT.

The chain employs TRBV19 and TRBJ2-7; 11 bases match TRBD1. CDR1 LNHDA and CDR2 SQIVND come from the germline V gene (reference sequence). CDR3 size: 14 residues. V was clipped by 1 base and J by 6 bases; unmatched bases: 2. CDR3 nucleotides: TGTGCCAGTAGTATAGGGGACAGGGGGAGCGAGCAGTACTTC. Protein: CASSIGDRGSEQYF. Full variable domain (rest looked up from reference TRBV19 and TRBJ2-7): DGGITQSPKYLFRKEGQNVTLSCEQNLNHDAMYWYRQDPGQGLRLIYYSQIVNDFQKGDIAEGYSVSREKKESFPLTVTSAQKNPTAFYLCASSIGDRGSEQYFGPGTRLTVT.

Only a few counts were recorded for this clone. The gene calls are TRBV3-1 (or the pseudogene TRBV3-2) and TRBJ1-1; weak D call: TRBD1 (6 bases). Per germline, CDR1 LGHDT and CDR2 YNNKEL (reference sequence). This CDR3 contains 14 residues. Trimming took 1 base from V and 6 from J, leaving 12 bases between them. The CDR3, as DNA: TGTGCCAGCAGCCAAGGAGGGGGACGCGCTGAAGCTTTCTTT. Its translation: CASSQGGGRAEAFF.

The chain couples TRBV18 to TRBJ2-7; D is undetermined. V lost 3 bases, J lost 1 base, and 10 bases lay in between. CDR1 is KGHSH and CDR2 is LQKENI in the germline V gene. The CDR3 runs 14 residues. This CDR3 is CASSPEGRSYEQYF. The CDR3 DNA reads as TGTGCCAGCTCACCGGAAGGCAGGTCCTACGAGCAGTACTTC.

Points on this clone: Other DNA sequences of this sample code for an identical CDR3. V usage is TRBV19 and J usage is TRBJ2-3, with 7 bases that match TRBD2. Losses at the gene ends were 3 bases for V and 3 bases for J; bases not matched to a gene: 3. CDR3 length: 14 residues. Germline V gives CDR1 LNHDA, CDR2 SQIVND (reference sequence). CDR3: CASSIGGGTDTQYF. CDR3 DNA: TGTGCCAGTAGTATCGGGGGAGGGACAGATACGCAGTATTTT.

The DNA for the CDR3 is TGTGCCAGCAGCCCGGTCAGGGCGGTATACAATGAGCAGTTCTTC. Residues: CASSPVRAVYNEQFF. The chain recombines TRBV7-9 with TRBJ2-1, with D maybe TRBD1 (5 bases). V was trimmed by 5 bases and J by 4 bases, leaving 15 bases between them. CDR1 is SEHNR and CDR2 is FQNEAQ in the germline V gene (reference sequence). There are 15 residues in the CDR3.

The rearrangement links TRBV30 to TRBJ1-5; D is uncertain. Germline V gives CDR1 GTSNPN, CDR2 SVGIG (reference sequence). The V and J ends lost 2 bases and 4 bases respectively, with 9 bases between them. The CDR3 extends over 13 amino acids. The CDR3 DNA reads as TGTGCCTGGAGTCATAGTTCGAATCAGCCCCAGCATTTT. This encodes CAWSHSSNQPQHF.

The CDR3 DNA reads as TGTGCCAGCAGCTTGGGGACTAGCGGGACGGTGCAGTACTTC. Protein product: CASSLGTSGTVQYF. V gene TRBV5-4 combines with J gene TRBJ2-7, with TRBD2 matching 12 bases. Germline CDR1 SGHNT, CDR2 YYREEE (reference sequence). This CDR3 has 14 residues. The V gene end was trimmed by 0 bases and the J gene end by 9 bases; junction bases not matched to a gene: 4.

The CDR3 region has the DNA TGTGCCAGCAGTGTTTTAGCCGGGGAGCTGTTTTTT. It yields the protein CASSVLAGELFF. The V gene is TRBV2, the J gene TRBJ2-2; the D is unclear. CDR1 is SNHLY, CDR2 FYNNEI, per germline. V was pared by 4 bases and J by 6 bases, with 6 bases between. The CDR3 runs 12 residues.

This clone was counted between two and nine times. The chain recombines TRBV5-1 with TRBJ1-1, with D perhaps matching TRBD1 (5 bases). The CDR3 totals 12 residues. V lost 6 bases and J 3 bases, leaving 9 bases between the germline ends. The V gene's germline CDR1 is SGHRS and CDR2 YFSETQ. The CDR3 protein is CASTRGDTEAFF. DNA for the CDR3: TGCGCCAGCACCCGGGGGGACACTGAAGCTTTCTTT.

This chain uses TRBV25-1 with TRBJ2-3, with TRBD1 matching over 7 bases. Per germline, CDR1 MGHDK and CDR2 SYGVNS. The CDR3 spans 17 residues. V trimming: 6 bases; J trimming: 2 bases; junction bases outside the gene matches: 14. The chain's CDR3 is CASSPTSGQAYTDTQYF. DNA for the CDR3: TGTGCCAGCAGCCCTACGAGCGGACAGGCCTACACAGATACGCAGTATTTT.

The chain employs TRBV9 and TRBJ2-4, with TRBD1 identical over 8 bases. There are 16 residues in the CDR3. V gave up 4 bases and J gave up 7 bases; unmatched junction bases: 13. CDR1 is SGDLS, CDR2 YYNGEE, per germline. Here the CDR3 reads CASSPGSDRAGNIQYF. CDR3 sequence (DNA): TGTGCCAGCAGCCCCGGTTCGGACAGGGCCGGGAACATTCAGTACTTC.

This clone showed up just once. The chain combines TRBV2 with TRBJ2-2; 9 nucleotides agree with TRBD2. The CDR3 totals 15 residues. Trimming at V came to 7 bases and at J to 3 bases, leaving 6 bases not matched to a gene. Germline loops: CDR1 SNHLY, CDR2 FYNNEI. In DNA, the CDR3 is TGTGCCAGCACTTCGACTAGCGGCTACACCGGGGAGCTGTTTTTT. This gives the protein CASTSTSGYTGELFF.

The rearrangement joins TRBV12-3 or TRBV12-4 to TRBJ1-5; D is unresolved. V lost 5 bases and J 8 bases, leaving 13 bases between the germline ends. The CDR3 runs 13 residues. The CDR3 DNA follows: TGTGCCAGCAGTCCGATCAGAGGAGAGCCCCAGCATTTT. It encodes CASSPIRGEPQHF.

This sequence joins TRBV2 and TRBJ1-3; 8 nucleotides agree with TRBD1. The CDR3 loop spans 15 amino acids. With 5 bases clipped from V and 2 bases from J, the junction kept 5 bases outside the gene matches. Germline V CDR1 and CDR2: SNHLY, FYNNEI. CDR3 loop: CASSKDRAAGNTIYF. Written as DNA, the CDR3 is TGTGCCAGCAGTAAGGACAGGGCGGCTGGAAACACCATATATTTT. The full variable domain, completed using reference TRBV2 and TRBJ1-3, is EPEVTQTPSHQVTQMGQEVILRCVPISNHLYFYWYRQILGQKVEFLVSFYNNEISEKSEIFDDQFSVERPDGSNFTLKIRSTKLEDSAMYFCASSKDRAAGNTIYFGEGSWLTVV.

The chain couples TRBV9 to TRBJ1-2, with D uncertain. Germline loops: CDR1 SGDLS, CDR2 YYNGEE. The CDR3 covers 13 residues. The ends were cut back, 1 base at V and 5 bases at J, with 9 bases in the middle. CDR3 DNA: TGTGCCAGCAGCGTAAAGGCGGATTATGGCTACACCTTC. Protein: CASSVKADYGYTF.

The V and J genes are TRBV28 and TRBJ1-6; D is unclear. CDR1 and CDR2 (germline): MDHEN, SYDVKM. With 7 bases removed from V and 6 bases from J, the gap between germline ends came to 10 bases. The CDR3 has 13 amino acids. The CDR3 region is CASTSGFNSPLHF. The CDR3 coding sequence is TGTGCCAGCACCTCGGGGTTTAATTCACCCCTCCACTTT.

In this sample, this clone turned up a few times. The chain combines TRBV5-5 with TRBJ2-1; perhaps TRBD2 as D (5 bases). V gave up 0 bases and J gave up 10 bases, with 8 bases separating them. The CDR3 length is 12 residues. The germline CDR1 and CDR2 sequences are SGHKS and YYEKEE (reference sequence). The CDR3 is CASSLGGFEQFF. For the CDR3, the DNA is TGTGCCAGCAGCTTGGGAGGGTTCGAGCAGTTCTTC.

J is TRBJ1-2 and V is TRBV3-1 (or the pseudogene TRBV3-2); the match to TRBD1 covers 7 bases. This CDR3 is built from 15 residues. Germline CDR1 is LGHDT and CDR2 is YNNKEL (reference sequence). The J segment lost 4 bases and the V segment lost 0 bases, leaving 5 bases of the junction unmatched. The CDR3 sequence is CASSQDLTGAYGYTF. DNA of the CDR3: TGTGCCAGCAGCCAAGATTTAACAGGGGCCTATGGCTACACCTTC.

The CDR3 DNA reads as TGTGCCAGCAGCTTGAGAGCCGGGACAGGGGAAGAGACCCAGTACTTC. Protein: CASSLRAGTGEETQYF. The genes are TRBV5-6 and TRBJ2-5, with 10 bases identical to TRBD1. The CDR3 has 16 amino acids. CDR1 is SGHDT and CDR2 is YYEEEE in the germline V gene. The trim removed 1 base at V and 3 bases at J, leaving 6 bases unmatched.